These T cell receptor beta chains were read from a single sample in a study of CD8+ T cells in alopecia areata. Profiling relied on immunoSEQ multiplex PCR, and the TCRdb table lists in-frame clones only, not all of them. Of some 170,000 clones listed, roughly 66% are singletons. Here the sequenced sample was CD8+ T cells sorted from blood, taken at week 0. The source of these receptors is a human donor with alopecia areata. Both conserved end residues are part of each CDR3. D genes are given only for firm matches. Rows may omit the clone size; those that give it use once, few, many or a size class.

cdr3_aa: CSVAGTGGNEQFF
cdr3_nt: TGCAGCGTTGCCGGGACAGGGGGGAATGAGCAGTTCTTC
clone_size: few
j_call: TRBJ2-1
d_call: TRBD1
v_call: TRBV29-1

cdr3_aa: CASQRRETQYF
cdr3_nt: TGTGCCAGCCAAAGGCGGGAGACCCAGTACTTC
clone_size: NA
j_call: TRBJ2-5
d_call: NA
v_call: TRBV7-2

cdr3_aa: CSVVRNTGELFF
cdr3_nt: TGCAGCGTGGTCAGGAACACCGGGGAGCTGTTTTTT
clone_size: NA
j_call: TRBJ2-2
d_call: NA
v_call: TRBV29-1

cdr3_aa: CASSEMGTGGNQPQHF
cdr3_nt: TGTGCCAGCAGTGAAATGGGGACAGGGGGCAATCAGCCCCAGCATTTT
clone_size: NA
j_call: TRBJ1-5
d_call: TRBD1
v_call: TRBV6-1

cdr3_aa: CASSSGLGEGYTF
cdr3_nt: TGCGCCAGCAGCTCGGGACTCGGCGAGGGCTACACCTTC
clone_size: NA
j_call: TRBJ1-2
d_call: NA
v_call: TRBV5-1

cdr3_aa: CASSFQETQYF
cdr3_nt: TGTGCCAGCAGTTTTCAAGAGACCCAGTACTTC
clone_size: NA
j_call: TRBJ2-5
d_call: NA
v_call: TRBV27

cdr3_aa: CAWSVAQGRSEKLFF
cdr3_nt: TGTGCCTGGAGTGTAGCACAGGGGCGATCCGAAAAACTGTTTTTT
clone_size: NA
j_call: TRBJ1-4
d_call: TRBD1
v_call: TRBV30

cdr3_aa: CASSFTGEKLFF
cdr3_nt: TGTGCCAGCAGCTTCACGGGGGAAAAACTGTTTTTT
clone_size: NA
j_call: TRBJ1-4
d_call: NA
v_call: TRBV7-9

cdr3_aa: CASSLSGGRNNSPLHF
cdr3_nt: TGTGCCAGCAGCTTATCGGGGGGGCGGAATAATTCACCCCTCCACTTT
clone_size: NA
j_call: TRBJ1-6
d_call: NA
v_call: TRBV13

cdr3_aa: CAIASQEEPQHF
cdr3_nt: TGTGCCATCGCATCCCAGGAAGAGCCCCAGCATTTT
clone_size: NA
j_call: TRBJ1-5
d_call: NA
v_call: TRBV10-3

cdr3_aa: CASSARQGEETQYF
cdr3_nt: TGTGCCAGCAGCGCCCGACAGGGGGAAGAGACCCAGTACTTC
clone_size: NA
j_call: TRBJ2-5
d_call: TRBD1
v_call: TRBV13

cdr3_aa: CASSLEPSLAGGPGNEQFF
cdr3_nt: TGCGCCAGCAGCTTGGAGCCCTCTCTAGCGGGGGGGCCGGGCAATGAGCAGTTCTTC
clone_size: once
j_call: TRBJ2-1
d_call: TRBD2
v_call: TRBV5-1

cdr3_aa: CASSPDRGPNEQYF
cdr3_nt: TGTGCCAGCAGCCCAGACAGGGGGCCGAACGAGCAGTACTTC
clone_size: NA
j_call: TRBJ2-7
d_call: TRBD1
v_call: TRBV9

cdr3_aa: CASRPSPSTEAFF
cdr3_nt: TGTGCCAGCAGGCCTAGCCCGAGCACTGAAGCTTTCTTT
clone_size: NA
j_call: TRBJ1-1
d_call: NA
v_call: TRBV27

cdr3_aa: CASSGLAGAAPEFF
cdr3_nt: TGTGCCAGCTCGGGACTAGCGGGGGCGGCCCCAGAGTTCTTC
clone_size: NA
j_call: TRBJ2-1
d_call: TRBD2
v_call: TRBV19

cdr3_aa: CASRTRNGGNQPQHF
cdr3_nt: TGTGCCAGCCGAACAAGAAACGGGGGAAATCAGCCCCAGCATTTT
clone_size: NA
j_call: TRBJ1-5
d_call: NA
v_call: TRBV6-5

cdr3_aa: CASSFGNSYEQYF
cdr3_nt: TGTGCCAGCAGCTTTGGGAACTCCTACGAGCAGTACTTC
clone_size: NA
j_call: TRBJ2-7
d_call: NA
v_call: TRBV5-6

cdr3_aa: CSVEDTGGNSYNEQFF
cdr3_nt: TGCAGCGTTGAGGACACAGGGGGCAACTCCTACAATGAGCAGTTCTTC
clone_size: NA
j_call: TRBJ2-1
d_call: TRBD1
v_call: TRBV29-1

cdr3_aa: CASSFFLGQAQYF
cdr3_nt: TGTGCCAGCAGCTTTTTCCTGGGGCAGGCCCAGTACTTC
clone_size: few
j_call: TRBJ2-5
d_call: NA
v_call: TRBV4-2

cdr3_aa: CAWRAPYEQYF
cdr3_nt: TGTGCCTGGAGGGCGCCTTACGAGCAGTACTTC
clone_size: NA
j_call: TRBJ2-7
d_call: NA
v_call: TRBV30

cdr3_aa: CASSRNTEAFF
cdr3_nt: TGTGCCAGCAGTAGGAACACTGAAGCTTTCTTT
clone_size: NA
j_call: TRBJ1-1
d_call: NA
v_call: TRBV2

cdr3_aa: CASSSDSYNELFF
cdr3_nt: TGTGCCAGCAGCTCCGACAGCTACAATGAGCTGTTCTTC
clone_size: few
j_call: TRBJ2-1
d_call: NA
v_call: TRBV5-6

cdr3_aa: CASSVGGTGSTDTQYF
cdr3_nt: TGTGCCAGCAGCGTAGGAGGGACAGGGAGCACAGATACGCAGTATTTT
clone_size: NA
j_call: TRBJ2-3
d_call: TRBD1
v_call: TRBV9

cdr3_aa: CASSLYPRQGITEAFF
cdr3_nt: TGTGCCAGCAGCTTGTATCCTCGACAGGGGATCACTGAAGCTTTCTTT
clone_size: NA
j_call: TRBJ1-1
d_call: TRBD1
v_call: TRBV5-6

cdr3_aa: CASSSPGSTNTGELFF
cdr3_nt: TGTGCCAGCAGCTCCCCCGGCTCAACGAACACCGGGGAGCTGTTTTTT
clone_size: NA
j_call: TRBJ2-2
d_call: NA
v_call: TRBV7-6

cdr3_aa: CASSQSTGGTDTQYF
cdr3_nt: TGTGCCAGCAGCCAATCTACCGGGGGCACAGATACGCAGTATTTT
clone_size: NA
j_call: TRBJ2-3
d_call: NA
v_call: TRBV4-2

cdr3_aa: CASSWRGYNEQFF
cdr3_nt: TGTGCCAGCAGTTGGAGGGGGTACAATGAGCAGTTCTTC
clone_size: NA
j_call: TRBJ2-1
d_call: NA
v_call: TRBV6-5

cdr3_aa: CASSSDGQETQYF
cdr3_nt: TGTGCCAGCAGTTCGGACGGCCAAGAGACCCAGTACTTC
clone_size: NA
j_call: TRBJ2-5
d_call: NA
v_call: TRBV7-9

cdr3_aa: CSAREGGEAFF
cdr3_nt: TGCAGTGCTAGAGAAGGAGGTGAAGCTTTCTTT
clone_size: few
j_call: TRBJ1-1
d_call: NA
v_call: TRBV20-1

cdr3_aa: CASSAPGAYEQYF
cdr3_nt: TGCGCCAGCAGCGCCCCGGGGGCCTACGAGCAGTACTTC
clone_size: once
j_call: TRBJ2-7
d_call: NA
v_call: TRBV5-1

cdr3_aa: CASSDAGSNSPLHF
cdr3_nt: TGTGCCAGCAGTGACGCGGGTTCGAATTCACCCCTCCACTTT
clone_size: many
j_call: TRBJ1-6
d_call: NA
v_call: TRBV2

cdr3_aa: CASSSLPGGGYGYTF
cdr3_nt: TGTGCCAGCAGTTCGTTGCCCGGTGGTGGCTATGGCTACACCTTC
clone_size: NA
j_call: TRBJ1-2
d_call: NA
v_call: TRBV27

cdr3_aa: CASSPRVSVSTDTQYF
cdr3_nt: TGTGCCAGCAGCCCCCGTGTGAGTGTTAGCACAGATACGCAGTATTTT
clone_size: NA
j_call: TRBJ2-3
d_call: NA
v_call: TRBV7-9

cdr3_aa: CASRVAGGQETQYF
cdr3_nt: TGTGCCAGCAGAGTTGCGGGGGGCCAAGAGACCCAGTACTTC
clone_size: NA
j_call: TRBJ2-5
d_call: TRBD2
v_call: TRBV2

cdr3_aa: CASSQVQNYGYTF
cdr3_nt: TGTGCCAGCAGCCAAGTACAGAACTATGGCTACACCTTC
clone_size: few
j_call: TRBJ1-2
d_call: NA
v_call: TRBV14

cdr3_aa: CASSLRDNSWNTEAFF
cdr3_nt: TGCGCCAGCAGCTTACGGGACAACTCATGGAACACTGAAGCTTTCTTT
clone_size: NA
j_call: TRBJ1-1
d_call: NA
v_call: TRBV4-1

cdr3_aa: CASSQTQGTDYEQYF
cdr3_nt: TGCGCCAGCAGCCAAACACAGGGGACTGACTACGAGCAGTACTTC
clone_size: NA
j_call: TRBJ2-7
d_call: NA
v_call: TRBV4-1

cdr3_aa: CASSGAGTNYGYTF
cdr3_nt: TGTGCCAGCAGTGGGGCAGGAACTAACTATGGCTACACCTTC
clone_size: few
j_call: TRBJ1-2
d_call: NA
v_call: TRBV27

cdr3_aa: CAISEGDRASTGELFF
cdr3_nt: TGTGCCATCAGTGAAGGGGACAGGGCCTCCACCGGGGAGCTGTTTTTT
clone_size: NA
j_call: TRBJ2-2
d_call: TRBD1
v_call: TRBV10-3

cdr3_aa: CASSYRPRGMSTEAFF
cdr3_nt: TGTGCCAGCAGTTACCGTCCTCGTGGTATGAGCACTGAAGCTTTCTTT
clone_size: NA
j_call: TRBJ1-1
d_call: NA
v_call: TRBV6-5

cdr3_aa: CSVEDLGREAFF
cdr3_nt: TGCAGCGTTGAAGATCTTGGCAGGGAAGCTTTCTTT
clone_size: NA
j_call: TRBJ1-1
d_call: NA
v_call: TRBV29-1

cdr3_aa: CAWFQARRHTEAFF
cdr3_nt: TGTGCCTGGTTCCAGGCCCGGAGGCACACTGAAGCTTTCTTT
clone_size: NA
j_call: TRBJ1-1
d_call: NA
v_call: TRBV30

cdr3_aa: CSVEDPGNTEAFF
cdr3_nt: TGCAGCGTTGAAGATCCAGGGAACACTGAAGCTTTCTTT
clone_size: NA
j_call: TRBJ1-1
d_call: NA
v_call: TRBV29-1

cdr3_aa: CTSSQDSGTSGESTDTQYF
cdr3_nt: TGCACCAGCAGCCAAGATTCTGGAACTAGCGGGGAGAGCACAGATACGCAGTATTTT
clone_size: NA
j_call: TRBJ2-3
d_call: NA
v_call: TRBV1

cdr3_aa: CASSPTGGLETQYF
cdr3_nt: TGTGCCAGCAGTCCGACAGGGGGCTTGGAGACCCAGTACTTC
clone_size: NA
j_call: TRBJ2-5
d_call: TRBD1
v_call: TRBV27

cdr3_aa: CSVPRGGSNTEAFF
cdr3_nt: TGCAGCGTCCCCCGGGGGGGTTCCAACACTGAAGCTTTCTTT
clone_size: few
j_call: TRBJ1-1
d_call: NA
v_call: TRBV29-1

cdr3_aa: CASSSRQINYGYTF
cdr3_nt: TGTGCCAGCAGTTCAAGACAGATAAACTATGGCTACACCTTC
clone_size: NA
j_call: TRBJ1-2
d_call: NA
v_call: TRBV6-5

cdr3_aa: CASSVEPRTDALREQYF
cdr3_nt: TGTGCCAGCAGCGTAGAGCCGAGGACAGACGCACTACGGGAGCAGTACTTC
clone_size: NA
j_call: TRBJ2-7
d_call: NA
v_call: TRBV9

cdr3_aa: CASSHLSISFRQLWGANVLTF
cdr3_nt: TGCGCCAGCAGCCATTTATCGATTTCTTTCCGACAGCTTTGGGGGGCCAACGTCCTGACTTTC
clone_size: NA
j_call: TRBJ2-6
d_call: NA
v_call: TRBV4-1